The table lists the clone carrying this T cell receptor (beta chain) with a few counts. Its antigen remains unidentified. The sample comes from a study of T-cell memory formation after mild COVID-19. Study conclusions and caveats: Specificity for SARS-CoV-2 was not confirmed among the second-wave clones peaking on day 37.

TCRdb passed the 5' RACE reads through MiXCR, listing each CDR3 protein once. The sample holds 530,000 or so distinct CDR3 sequences; around 15% are singletons and the top ten take about 7.5%. This clonotype was sampled from an adult woman who had mild COVID-19 (a few samples of this study predate the infection). Cell type and time point are not known. The specimen sequenced was PBMCs or a T cell subset sorted from them (not recorded which).

In DNA, the CDR3 is TGCGCCAGCAGTCAATCAGGGAGTTCCTACAATGAGCAGTTCTTC. This gives the protein CASSQSGSSYNEQFF. The chain couples TRBV23-1 to TRBJ2-1, with D possibly matching TRBD2 (5 bases). TRBV23-1 is noted as an ORF with a role that remains uncertain. This CDR3 comprises 15 residues. Trimming left V 0 bases short and J 1 base short, with 7 bases between.